One sample yielded the 20 T cell receptor beta chains listed below, sequenced in a study of chemoradiotherapy in HPV16-positive cancers. This table comes from immunoSEQ multiplex PCR, and its TCRdb copy is limited to in-frame clones, with some not included. This sample has some 970 clones; roughly 80% occur once, and the top ten carry roughly 4.5%. Sequencing was performed on tumor tissue, taken from a patient who underwent chemoradiotherapy. These receptors were taken from a human donor with HPV-associated anogenital cancer.

For this clone: The junction differs from germline at one of its ends, possibly a read error. This chain connects TRBV7-6 to TRBJ2-3; D is ambiguous. The CDR3 has 11 amino acids. Germline CDR1 SGHVS, CDR2 FNYEAQ. In DNA, the CDR3 is TGTGCCGGCAGCTTAGAAGATACGCAGTATTTT. Translation: CAGSLEDTQYF.

V is TRBV7-2 and J is TRBJ2-3; 7 bases map to TRBD2. The V segment lost 5 bases and the J segment 5 bases; nucleotides outside the gene matches: 7. Germline assignment: CDR1 SGHTA and CDR2 FQGNSA. The CDR3 sequence is 14 residues long. The CDR3 spells CASSPAGSVDTQYF. The CDR3, as DNA: TGTGCCAGCAGCCCAGCGGGGTCGGTAGATACGCAGTATTTT.

The V call is TRBV19, the J call TRBJ1-1, with D tentatively TRBD1 (5 bases). This CDR3 region has 13 residues. Trimming took off 2 bases at V and 5 bases at J, with 9 bases between the two ends. The germline V gene has CDR1 LNHDA and CDR2 SQIVND (reference sequence). The CDR3 DNA reads as TGTGCCAGTAGTATACGGGGGGAAACTGAAGCTTTCTTT. It translates to CASSIRGETEAFF. The whole variable domain, remainder taken from reference TRBV19 and TRBJ1-1, is DGGITQSPKYLFRKEGQNVTLSCEQNLNHDAMYWYRQDPGQGLRLIYYSQIVNDFQKGDIAEGYSVSREKKESFPLTVTSAQKNPTAFYLCASSIRGETEAFFGQGTRLTVV.

The chain is built from TRBV29-1 and TRBJ1-1; TRBD1 aligns across 10 bases. V was pared by 8 bases and J by 1 base, with 10 bases of the junction left unmatched. The CDR3 is 15 amino acids. Germline assignment: CDR1 SQVTM and CDR2 ANQGSEA. The CDR3 DNA sequence: TGCAGCACCAGAGATGGGACAGGGGCGAACACTGAAGCTTTCTTT. Protein product: CSTRDGTGANTEAFF.

This rearrangement joins TRBV6-5 to TRBJ2-1; D not certain. Trimming took 5 bases from V and 4 from J, leaving 9 bases between them. This CDR3 has 13 amino acids. Germline values: CDR1 MNHEY, CDR2 SVGAGI. This CDR3 reads CASSPGVYNEQFF. CDR3 DNA: TGTGCCAGCAGTCCAGGCGTTTACAATGAGCAGTTCTTC.

The chain uses TRBV30 and TRBJ2-7; TRBD1 might be the D (6 bases). Deletions cut 4 bases from V and 4 bases from J, with 8 bases between. There are 11 residues in the CDR3. Looked up from germline, CDR1 is GTSNPN and CDR2 is SVGIG (reference sequence). The CDR3 DNA reads TGTGCCTGGAACGACAGGTACGAGCAGTACTTC. Translation gives CAWNDRYEQYF.

The J gene is TRBJ1-4, the V gene TRBV25-1; D not resolved. CDR3 length: 13 residues. Trimming removed 3 bases from V and 8 bases from J, with 10 bases in between. Germline values: CDR1 MGHDK, CDR2 SYGVNS. The CDR3 DNA sequence: TGTGCCAGCAGTGATCTGGGTCACGAAAAACTGTTTTTT. It specifies CASSDLGHEKLFF.

This clone was seen only once. The genes are TRBV5-5 and TRBJ1-4, with 7 bases fitting TRBD1. The J segment lost 4 bases and the V segment lost 3 bases, leaving 6 bases of the junction unmatched. CDR3 length equals 15 residues. Germline-derived CDR1 and CDR2 are SGHKS and YYEKEE (reference sequence). The DNA for the CDR3 is TGTGCCAGCAGCTCTCCCGGGACAGTTAATGAAAAACTGTTTTTT. It is translated as CASSSPGTVNEKLFF.

The chain links TRBV7-3 to TRBJ2-3; D might be TRBD2 (5 bases). Germline CDR1 is SGHTA and CDR2 is FQGTGA. The CDR3 runs to 13 residues. Trimming cost V 4 bases and J 6 bases, with 11 bases left between them. The CDR3 DNA sequence: TGTGCCAGCAGCTCCCCCGGGGTGGATACGCAGTATTTT. Translating gives CASSSPGVDTQYF.

The J gene is TRBJ1-1, the V gene TRBV9; D unclear. CDR1 SGDLS and CDR2 YYNGEE come from the germline V gene. V lost 3 bases and J lost 4, with 7 bases in between. This CDR3 is built from 12 residues. The CDR3 sequence: CASSGGSTEAFF. CDR3 DNA: TGTGCCAGCAGCGGCGGGAGCACTGAAGCTTTCTTT.

The V gene is TRBV21-1, the J gene TRBJ2-4. TRBV21-1 is a listed pseudogene. The CDR3 has 16 residues. In DNA form, the CDR3 reads TGTGCCAGCAGCAAGGAGCAGGGGAGGGCCAAAAACATTCAGTACTTC. This gives the protein CASSKEQGRAKNIQYF.

The V call is TRBV19, the J call TRBJ2-1, with D possibly matching TRBD2 (5 bases). This CDR3 has 15 amino acids. Germline CDR1 and CDR2: LNHDA and SQIVND (reference sequence). Trimming left V 5 bases short and J 1 base short, with 12 bases between. The CDR3: CASSPERRSYNEQFF. The CDR3 DNA sequence: TGTGCCAGTAGTCCGGAGCGGAGGTCCTACAATGAGCAGTTCTTC.

The table lists this clone with a few counts. The J gene is TRBJ2-6, the V gene TRBV30; 10 bases are shared with TRBD1. Germline CDR1 is GTSNPN and CDR2 is SVGIG (reference sequence). There are 17 residues in the CDR3. With 8 bases clipped from V and 4 bases from J, the junction kept 14 bases outside the gene matches. This CDR3 is CAAEPGQGFSGANVLTF. For the CDR3, the DNA is TGTGCCGCGGAGCCGGGACAGGGGTTCTCCGGGGCCAACGTCCTGACTTTC.

The rearrangement joins TRBV6-4 to TRBJ2-2; no reliable D call. Trimming cost V 0 bases and J 6 bases, with 8 bases left between them. Germline values: CDR1 MRHNA, CDR2 SNTAGT. This CDR3 region has 14 residues. Here the CDR3 DNA reads TGTGCCAGCAGTGACTCTGAAACGGCCGGGGAGCTGTTTTTT. It is translated as CASSDSETAGELFF.

The chain joins TRBV27 to TRBJ2-5, with TRBD2 identical over 7 bases. This CDR3 contains 15 residues. J lost 5 bases, V lost 2 bases, and 8 bases had no gene match. Looked up from germline, CDR1 is MNHEY and CDR2 is SMNVEV (reference sequence). In nucleotides, the CDR3 is TGTGCCAGCAGTTTACTAGCGGCTTTGCCGGAGACCCAGTACTTC. Residues: CASSLLAALPETQYF.

The chain has TRBV27 and TRBJ1-1; D gene ambiguous. The CDR3 length is 13 residues. Germline CDR1 is MNHEY and CDR2 is SMNVEV (reference sequence). The ends were cut back, 7 bases at V and 0 bases at J, with 9 bases in the middle. CDR3 in DNA: TGTGCCAGCAATTCGGGATTGAACACTGAAGCTTTCTTT. Protein sequence: CASNSGLNTEAFF.

This chain links TRBV18 with TRBJ2-2, with D possibly being TRBD2 (6 bases). The CDR3 contains 14 residues. The V end lost 3 bases, the J end lost 6 bases, and 11 bases lay between the germline ends. Germline V gives CDR1 KGHSH, CDR2 LQKENI. CDR3 loop: CASSPARGSGELFF. The CDR3 coding sequence is TGTGCCAGCTCACCGGCTCGGGGGTCCGGGGAGCTGTTTTTT.

V is TRBV30 and J is TRBJ2-7; the D gene is possibly TRBD1 (5 bases). Trimming took off 0 bases at V and 0 bases at J, with 12 bases between the two ends. Germline V lookup: CDR1 GTSNPN, CDR2 SVGIG (reference sequence). The CDR3 is made up of 15 amino acids. The CDR3 region is CAWSVGTDSSYEQYF. In nucleotides, the CDR3 is TGTGCCTGGAGTGTGGGAACAGACAGCTCCTACGAGCAGTACTTC.

This clone was recorded a few times. The chain recombines TRBV18 with TRBJ1-5; the match to TRBD1 covers 8 bases. The J segment lost 1 base and the V segment lost 4 bases, leaving 6 bases of the junction unmatched. The germline CDR1 and CDR2 sequences are KGHSH and LQKENI. The length of the CDR3 is 16 residues. The CDR3 loop reads CASSQLGQGSNQPQHF. The CDR3 nucleotides are TGTGCCAGCTCACAACTCGGACAGGGAAGCAATCAGCCCCAGCATTTT.

The chain recombines TRBV7-9 with TRBJ2-5; D possibly matches TRBD1 or TRBD2 (6 bases each). Between the trimmed V and J ends, which lost 8 bases and 2 bases, there was a span of 18 bases. Germline lookup yields CDR1 SEHNR and CDR2 FQNEAQ (reference sequence). This CDR3 has 15 residues. This CDR3 reads CASAHGGRGQETQYF. CDR3 DNA: TGTGCCAGCGCCCATGGGGGGCGCGGGCAAGAGACCCAGTACTTC.